What follows are 29 T cell receptor beta chains derived from one specimen sequenced in a study of fetal regulatory T cell absence and autoimmunity. Libraries were prepared by immunoSEQ multiplex PCR; TCRdb keeps only in-frame clonotypes and omits some of them. This table has 95,000 or so clones, 60% to 80% appearing once. The sample comprised pancreas tissue. Receptor source: a male donor with IPEX syndrome.

This clone was observed a few times. The chain recombines TRBV10-2 with TRBJ1-1; D is ambiguous. The CDR3 loop spans 11 amino acids. The germline CDR1 and CDR2 sequences are WSHSY and SAAADI. Trimming cost V 3 bases and J 2 bases, with 1 base left between them. The CDR3, as DNA: TGCGCCAGCAGTGACAACACTGAAGCTTTCTTT. This encodes CASSDNTEAFF.

A single count supports this clone. This chain links TRBV10-2 with TRBJ1-3, with D maybe TRBD1 (5 bases). The CDR3 sequence is 15 residues long. V lost 3 bases and J lost 9, with 18 bases in between. In germline, CDR1 is WSHSY, CDR2 SAAADI. The CDR3 region is CASSEHRRARSTIYF. CDR3 in DNA: TGCGCCAGCAGTGAACACAGGAGAGCCCGAAGCACCATATATTTT.

The rearrangement uses TRBV5-6 and TRBJ1-6; no clear D gene. Germline loops: CDR1 SGHDT, CDR2 YYEEEE. Trimming removed 0 bases from V and 3 bases from J, with 1 base in between. This CDR3 contains 13 residues. For the CDR3, the DNA is TGTGCCAGCAGCTTGGACTATAATTCACCCCTCCACTTT. It yields the protein CASSLDYNSPLHF.

The V gene is TRBV30, the J gene TRBJ1-1; maybe TRBD1 (5 bases). The ends were cut back, 0 bases at V and 7 bases at J, with 12 bases in the middle. Germline CDR1 and CDR2: GTSNPN and SVGIG (reference sequence). The CDR3 covers 13 residues. The CDR3 here is CAWSVGGFGEAFF. The CDR3 DNA sequence: TGTGCCTGGAGTGTTGGGGGGTTTGGTGAAGCTTTCTTT.

This clone has just a few counts. The rearrangement joins TRBV5-1 to TRBJ1-2, with D unresolved. This CDR3 region has 13 residues. Trimming shortened V by 2 bases and J by 2 bases, and 7 bases separated the two germline ends. Germline V CDR1 and CDR2: SGHRS, YFSETQ. The CDR3 is CASSFGGNYGYTF. The CDR3 DNA is TGCGCCAGCAGCTTCGGAGGGAACTATGGCTACACCTTC.

This clone was picked up a small number of times. The same CDR3 is also encoded by other DNA sequences in this sample. The genes are TRBV30 and TRBJ1-5; unclear D gene. The germline V and J ends were trimmed by 0 bases and 2 bases, with 8 bases remaining between them. The germline CDR1 and CDR2 sequences are GTSNPN and SVGIG (reference sequence). CDR3 size: 14 residues. CDR3 nucleotide sequence: TGTGCCTGGAGTGTACGGCAGGGCAATCAGCCCCAGCATTTT. Residues: CAWSVRQGNQPQHF.

The chain is built from TRBV2 and TRBJ1-2, with 9 bases identical to TRBD1. Germline V gene data show CDR1 as SNHLY and CDR2 as FYNNEI. V trimming: 7 bases; J trimming: 1 base; junction bases outside the gene matches: 4. The CDR3 length is 14 residues. CDR3 loop: CASIRDRVNYGYTF. CDR3 bases: TGTGCCAGCATAAGGGACAGGGTTAACTATGGCTACACCTTC.

The chain carries TRBV19 and TRBJ2-7, with D perhaps TRBD1 (7 bases). With 3 bases removed from V and 6 bases from J, the gap between germline ends came to 18 bases. CDR3 size: 15 residues. Germline loops: CDR1 LNHDA, CDR2 SQIVND (reference sequence). CDR3 in DNA: TGTGCCAGTAGTATGTTCGCAGGGGGGTCCGGCGAGCAGTACTTC. Encoded protein: CASSMFAGGSGEQYF.

A word on this clone: This same CDR3 is encoded by further DNA sequences in the sample. The genes are TRBV9 and TRBJ2-1; 11 positions agree with TRBD2. In germline, CDR1 is SGDLS, CDR2 YYNGEE. The CDR3 loop spans 14 amino acids. V trimming: 2 bases; J trimming: 10 bases; junction bases outside the gene matches: 5. Written as DNA, the CDR3 is TGTGCCAGCAGCGTGGGATTAGCGGGAGGGGAGCAGTTCTTC. Its protein product is CASSVGLAGGEQFF.

This chain joins TRBV7-9 and TRBJ2-5, with TRBD2 matching over 10 bases. V shed 2 bases, J shed 0 bases, and the junction held 6 bases outside the gene matches. Germline V gene data show CDR1 as SEHNR and CDR2 as FQNEAQ (reference sequence). The CDR3 totals 17 residues. The CDR3 spells CASSLPYGLADQETQYF. In DNA form, the CDR3 reads TGTGCCAGCAGCTTACCTTACGGACTAGCGGACCAAGAGACCCAGTACTTC.

A note on this clone: Other DNA sequences in this specimen translate into the identical CDR3. CDR3 amino acids: CASSQDTDTQYF. CDR3 DNA: TGCGCCAGCAGCCAAGATACAGATACGCAGTATTTT. The chain is built from TRBV4-3 and TRBJ2-3; D is unresolved. Deletions cut 0 bases from V and 3 bases from J, with 1 base between. Germline lookup yields CDR1 LGHNA and CDR2 YSLEER. There are 12 residues in the CDR3.

This chain connects TRBV5-4 to TRBJ2-1; 7 positions agree with TRBD2. V lost 0 bases, J lost 1 base, and 7 bases stayed unmatched. The CDR3 is 17 residues long. From germline, CDR1 is SGHNT and CDR2 YYREEE (reference sequence). The CDR3 DNA reads TGTGCCAGCAGCTTGGGAGACTGGGACTATTCCTACAATGAGCAGTTCTTC. It specifies CASSLGDWDYSYNEQFF.

This clone came up many times. The chain carries TRBV14 and TRBJ1-2; no clear D. The CDR3 loop spans 13 amino acids. CDR1 is SGHDN and CDR2 is FVKESK in the germline V gene. Deletions cut 5 bases from V and 1 base from J, with 8 bases between. This CDR3 reads CASSSQYNYGYTF. Here the CDR3 DNA reads TGTGCCAGCAGCTCACAGTATAACTATGGCTACACCTTC.

The chain uses TRBV4-1 and TRBJ2-1; 10 bases map to TRBD2. This CDR3 comprises 17 residues. J was trimmed by 4 bases and V by 3 bases; bases with no gene match: 9. CDR1 is MGHRA and CDR2 is YSYEKL in the germline V gene. The CDR3, as DNA: TGCGCCAGCAGCCAGCAACCGGGACTAGCGTTTTACAATGAGCAGTTCTTC. It specifies CASSQQPGLAFYNEQFF.

The sample holds one count of this clone. This chain links TRBV4-1 with TRBJ2-3; 9 nucleotides match TRBD2. V shed 0 bases, J shed 3 bases, and the junction held 7 bases outside the gene matches. CDR3 length: 17 residues. Germline V gene data show CDR1 as MGHRA and CDR2 as YSYEKL. The CDR3 sequence: CASSQDPGGRGTDTQYF. In DNA form, the CDR3 reads TGCGCCAGCAGCCAAGATCCAGGCGGGAGGGGTACAGATACGCAGTATTTT.

The gene calls are TRBV29-1 and TRBJ2-5; D is ambiguous. This CDR3 has 14 residues. V lost 3 bases and J 0 bases, leaving 11 bases between the germline ends. The germline V gene encodes CDR1 SQVTM and CDR2 ANQGSEA. CDR3 DNA: TGCAGCGTTGAGAGTGGTTTGTACCAAGAGACCCAGTACTTC. It specifies CSVESGLYQETQYF.

The chain couples TRBV10-2 to TRBJ2-7; D is undetermined. V was trimmed by 4 bases and J by 0 bases, leaving 7 bases between them. From germline, CDR1 is WSHSY and CDR2 SAAADI. This CDR3 has 13 amino acids. The CDR3: CASSATFSYEQYF. The CDR3 region has the DNA TGCGCCAGCAGTGCGACTTTCTCCTACGAGCAGTACTTC.

This clone was detected a few times. The gene calls are TRBV6-5 and TRBJ1-4, with a possible D match to TRBD1 (5 bases). The ends were cut back, 4 bases at V and 7 bases at J, with 19 bases in the middle. CDR3 size: 16 residues. The germline CDR1 and CDR2 sequences are MNHEY and SVGAGI. DNA of the CDR3: TGTGCCAGCAGTTCCCTTCGGGGGGGGACTGGTGAAAAACTGTTTTTT. Encoded protein: CASSSLRGGTGEKLFF.

A note on this clone: A much larger clonotype is one base distant, so this may be a read error. The rearrangement uses TRBV10-3 and TRBJ1-1, with 7 positions matching TRBD1. The CDR3 has 12 residues. With 5 bases clipped from V and 4 bases from J, the junction kept 1 base outside the gene matches. Looked up from germline, CDR1 is ENHRY and CDR2 is SYGVKD. CDR3 residues: CAISYRGTEAFF. The CDR3 DNA sequence: TGTGCCATCAGTTACAGGGGCACTGAAGCTTTCTTT.

The rearrangement links TRBV5-1 to TRBJ1-1, with 8 bases fitting TRBD1. Looked up from germline, CDR1 is SGHRS and CDR2 is YFSETQ. The length of the CDR3 is 14 residues. J was trimmed by 4 bases and V by 0 bases; bases with no gene match: 2. CDR3 nucleotides: TGCGCCAGCAGCTTGGGACAGGGGAGCACTGAAGCTTTCTTT. Protein product: CASSLGQGSTEAFF.

This chain joins TRBV7-2 and TRBJ2-3, with D tentatively TRBD1 (6 bases). The CDR3 has 13 residues. Germline-derived CDR1 and CDR2 are SGHTA and FQGNSA. V lost 6 bases and J lost 6, with 13 bases in between. CDR3 protein: CASSLWGRDTQYF. The CDR3 nucleotides read TGTGCCAGCAGTCTATGGGGGCGGGATACGCAGTATTTT.

This clone was seen once. The rearrangement links TRBV7-6 to TRBJ2-7; 9 nucleotides match TRBD1. Germline CDR1 SGHVS, CDR2 FNYEAQ. Trimming took 3 bases from V and 7 from J; bases not matched to a gene: 13. The CDR3 consists of 16 residues. The CDR3 here is CASSFSTGQGMGEQYF. CDR3 in DNA: TGTGCCAGCAGCTTCAGTACGGGACAGGGAATGGGGGAGCAGTACTTC.

The CDR3 reads CASSQGWITDTQYF. CDR3 DNA: TGTGCCAGCAGCCAGGGATGGATCACAGATACGCAGTATTTT. The genes are TRBV11-2 and TRBJ2-3; D may be TRBD1 (5 bases). Germline loops: CDR1 SGHAT, CDR2 FQNNGV. V dropped 5 bases and J dropped 2 bases, with 11 bases sitting between them. The CDR3 consists of 14 residues.

V and J are TRBV5-1 and TRBJ2-7, with TRBD1 identical over 7 bases. The V segment lost 1 base and the J segment 0 bases; nucleotides outside the gene matches: 7. This CDR3 is built from 16 residues. The germline CDR1 and CDR2 sequences are SGHRS and YFSETQ. CDR3 loop: CASSLNPGQASYEQYF. CDR3 DNA: TGCGCCAGCAGCTTGAACCCCGGACAGGCCTCCTACGAGCAGTACTTC.

This chain uses TRBV2 with TRBJ2-6; perhaps TRBD1 as D (6 bases). From germline, CDR1 is SNHLY and CDR2 FYNNEI. The CDR3 runs 19 residues. Trimming cost V 5 bases and J 2 bases, with 22 bases left between them. The CDR3 nucleotides are TGTGCCAGCAGTAACCCATGGGACATTAGCCTTCCTGGGGCCAACGTCCTGACTTTC. As protein: CASSNPWDISLPGANVLTF.

The rearrangement uses TRBV27 and TRBJ2-6; the D gene is possibly TRBD2 (5 bases). The germline gives CDR1 MNHEY, CDR2 SMNVEV (reference sequence). Trimming left V 6 bases short and J 5 bases short, with 17 bases between. There are 16 residues in the CDR3. CDR3 sequence reads: CASSPVLGNRANVLTF. CDR3 nucleotides: TGTGCCAGCAGCCCGGTCCTCGGGAATCGGGCCAACGTCCTGACTTTC.

This clone was seen more than once but under ten times. This chain uses TRBV19 with TRBJ1-5; D is possibly TRBD1 (6 bases). Trimming removed 7 bases at V and 0 bases at J, with 16 bases between. The CDR3 spans 16 residues. Germline lookup yields CDR1 LNHDA and CDR2 SQIVND (reference sequence). CDR3 DNA: TGTGCCAGTAAAGTTCAGGGGCCCTATAGCAATCAGCCCCAGCATTTT. Amino acid sequence: CASKVQGPYSNQPQHF.

The genes are TRBV7-2 and TRBJ1-5; no clear D gene. The CDR3 has 14 residues. Trimming took 0 bases from V and 3 from J, leaving 6 bases between them. Germline V gene data show CDR1 as SGHTA and CDR2 as FQGNSA. CDR3 protein: CASSLAQANQPQHF. CDR3 DNA sequence: TGTGCCAGCAGCTTAGCTCAGGCCAATCAGCCCCAGCATTTT.

J is TRBJ2-1 and V is TRBV5-1, with 12 bases that match TRBD1. The CDR3 length is 16 residues. Trimming at V came to 0 bases and at J to 9 bases, leaving 7 bases not matched to a gene. Germline V gene data show CDR1 as SGHRS and CDR2 as YFSETQ. The CDR3 loop reads CASSLGWGQGASEQFF. In nucleotides, the CDR3 is TGCGCCAGCAGCTTGGGTTGGGGACAGGGGGCGAGTGAGCAGTTCTTC.